These 24 T cell receptor beta chains share one sample of origin, sequenced in a study of a mutant IDH1 vaccine in newly diagnosed glioma. Documented time point: week 47, end of study. The investigators gave 300 ug of mutant IDH1 20-mer peptide in each vaccine dose, together with topical imiquimod. No antigen has been identified for these receptors. TCRdb's table, derived via immunoSEQ multiplex PCR, lists solely in-frame clones and lacks some. The table has about 54,000 clones, roughly four fifths seen once. Sequencing used PBMCs, obtained from a glioma patient whose treatment included an IDH1 peptide vaccine. Receptors were obtained from a woman between 50 and 59 years old with glioma.

This clone showed up just once. V is TRBV5-1 and J is TRBJ1-1, with D possibly matching TRBD1 (5 bases). Germline-derived CDR1 and CDR2 are SGHRS and YFSETQ. The CDR3 runs to 14 residues. Between the trimmed V and J ends, which lost 2 bases and 1 base, there was a span of 9 bases. Here the CDR3 DNA reads TGCGCCAGCAGCTTCCGACAGTCGAACACTGAAGCTTTCTTT. Its protein is CASSFRQSNTEAFF.

The chain is built from TRBV29-1 and TRBJ1-5; maybe TRBD1 (5 bases). The CDR3 has 13 amino acids. The V end was cut by 6 bases, the J end by 5 bases, with 14 bases between. In germline, CDR1 is SQVTM, CDR2 ANQGSEA. CDR3 bases: TGCAGCGTGGGAGACAGAGGGGATCAGCCCCAGCATTTT. Translating it yields CSVGDRGDQPQHF.

The chain has TRBV10-3 and TRBJ1-1, with a weak D call TRBD1 (6 bases). Germline assignment: CDR1 ENHRY and CDR2 SYGVKD. The V gene lost 3 bases and the J gene lost 5 bases, with 13 bases spanning the gap. There are 14 residues in the CDR3. The DNA of the CDR3 is TGTGCCATCAGTGATCCAGGGGTGGGAACTGAAGCTTTCTTT. Translating gives CAISDPGVGTEAFF.

The chain has TRBV11-2 and TRBJ1-3, with unresolved D. Germline V gives CDR1 SGHAT, CDR2 FQNNGV. The CDR3 contains 15 residues. The V end lost 0 bases, the J end lost 0 bases, and 6 bases lay between the germline ends. CDR3 in DNA: TGTGCCAGCAGCTTAGACGGTAGCTCTGGAAACACCATATATTTT. It translates to CASSLDGSSGNTIYF.

A single count supports this clone. This chain uses TRBV19 with TRBJ1-5; 11 nucleotides line up with TRBD1. The germline V gene encodes CDR1 LNHDA and CDR2 SQIVND (reference sequence). V lost 4 bases to trimming and J lost 2 bases; unmatched junction nucleotides: 7. The CDR3 sequence is 17 residues long. The CDR3 nucleotides read TGTGCCAGTAGTACCCGGACAGGGGGCGCGGGCAATCAGCCCCAGCATTTT. Protein: CASSTRTGGAGNQPQHF. The full variable domain, in which reference TRBV19 and TRBJ1-5 provide the parts outside the CDR3, is DGGITQSPKYLFRKEGQNVTLSCEQNLNHDAMYWYRQDPGQGLRLIYYSQIVNDFQKGDIAEGYSVSREKKESFPLTVTSAQKNPTAFYLCASSTRTGGAGNQPQHFGDGTRLSIL.

The V and J genes are TRBV5-4 and TRBJ1-1, with 8 bases identical to TRBD1. The V gene end was trimmed by 4 bases and the J gene end by 0 bases; junction bases not matched to a gene: 11. The CDR3 length is 17 residues. Germline V gives CDR1 SGHNT, CDR2 YYREEE (reference sequence). DNA of the CDR3: TGTGCCAGCAGCCCGCGACAGGGGAACCTCATGAACACTGAAGCTTTCTTT. Amino acids: CASSPRQGNLMNTEAFF.

The V call is TRBV10-3, the J call TRBJ2-5; the D call may be TRBD1 or TRBD2 (5 bases each). This CDR3 has 13 amino acids. Germline lookup yields CDR1 ENHRY and CDR2 SYGVKD. V was shortened by 10 bases and J by 1 base, with 13 bases between the two germline ends. The CDR3 nucleotides are TGTGCCAACAGCTTGGGACCCCAAGAGACCCAGTACTTC. The encoded protein is CANSLGPQETQYF.

This clone was recorded a few times. The chain joins TRBV19 to TRBJ1-1, with 9 positions matching TRBD1. The trim removed 4 bases at V and 7 bases at J, leaving 7 bases unmatched. Germline assignment: CDR1 LNHDA and CDR2 SQIVND (reference sequence). The CDR3 runs 14 residues. CDR3 amino acids: CASSTDGQGIEAFF. The CDR3 DNA reads TGTGCCAGTAGTACCGATGGACAGGGGATTGAAGCTTTCTTT.

The chain uses TRBV5-1 and TRBJ2-7; TRBD2 aligns across 8 bases. Germline V gene lookup returns CDR1 SGHRS and CDR2 YFSETQ. V gave up 2 bases and J gave up 3 bases; unmatched junction bases: 4. There are 14 residues in the CDR3. The CDR3 DNA sequence: TGCGCCAGCAGCTTCAAGCGGGGGAACTACGAGCAGTACTTC. Protein sequence: CASSFKRGNYEQYF.

The J gene is TRBJ1-6, the V gene TRBV18; 9 nucleotides agree with TRBD1. Germline V gives CDR1 KGHSH, CDR2 LQKENI. This CDR3 has 18 amino acids. With V trimmed by 3 bases and J by 10 bases, 16 bases remained unmatched. CDR3 DNA sequence: TGTGCCAGCTCACCGCGGGAAACCGGGACAGGGAATGGATCACCCCTCCACTTT. Amino acids: CASSPRETGTGNGSPLHF.

The chain has TRBV7-3 and TRBJ1-3; D remains unclear. Deletions cut 2 bases from V and 0 bases from J, with 14 bases between. The CDR3 runs 17 residues. Germline loops: CDR1 SGHTA, CDR2 FQGTGA. This CDR3 reads CASSLESAGGSGNTIYF. The CDR3 region has the DNA TGTGCCAGCAGCTTAGAATCAGCTGGAGGCTCTGGAAACACCATATATTTT.

This chain uses TRBV19 with TRBJ1-2; no clear D gene. V lost 6 bases to trimming and J lost 6 bases, with 5 bases between them. Germline CDR1 is LNHDA and CDR2 is SQIVND (reference sequence). CDR3 length equals 10 residues. This CDR3 reads CASSAHGYTF. CDR3 bases: TGTGCCAGTAGCGCCCATGGCTACACCTTC.

The chain links TRBV5-4 to TRBJ2-1, with 9 bases aligning to TRBD1. The CDR3 extends over 16 amino acids. The junction had 14 bases not matched to a gene; V was cut back by 0 bases and J by 13 bases. Germline V CDR1 and CDR2: SGHNT, YYREEE (reference sequence). This chain's CDR3 is CASSLGGQGPDIGQFF. The CDR3 coding sequence is TGTGCCAGCAGCTTGGGGGGACAGGGTCCTGATATCGGTCAGTTCTTC.

A single count supports this clone. V usage is TRBV4-1 and J usage is TRBJ1-5; a possible D gene is TRBD1 (6 bases). The germline CDR1 and CDR2 sequences are MGHRA and YSYEKL. V lost 0 bases and J 4 bases, leaving 13 bases between the germline ends. The CDR3 consists of 16 residues. The CDR3 bases are TGCGCCAGCAGCCAAGAAGGCAGGGGATCAAATCAGCCCCAGCATTTT. Its protein product is CASSQEGRGSNQPQHF.

This clone has only a few counts. This sequence joins TRBV9 and TRBJ2-1; TRBD2 aligns across 8 bases. With V trimmed by 4 bases and J by 4 bases, 7 bases remained unmatched. Germline loops: CDR1 SGDLS, CDR2 YYNGEE. CDR3 size: 15 residues. CDR3 residues: CASSSSGGEYNEQFF. The CDR3 DNA reads as TGTGCCAGCAGCTCCAGCGGGGGTGAGTACAATGAGCAGTTCTTC.

The genes are TRBV10-3 and TRBJ1-2; D is perhaps TRBD1 (5 bases). Germline V lookup: CDR1 ENHRY, CDR2 SYGVKD. V lost 8 bases, J lost 4 bases, and 17 bases lay in between. The length of the CDR3 is 14 residues. The CDR3 nucleotides read TGTGCCATCTGGTCTTTAGGGGCCGCCTATGGCTACACCTTC. Encoded protein: CAIWSLGAAYGYTF.

This clone came up once. The V call is TRBV10-1, the J call TRBJ2-7, with D possibly TRBD2 on 5 matching bases. With 3 bases removed from V and 2 bases from J, the gap between germline ends came to 14 bases. This CDR3 spans 15 amino acids. Germline V CDR1 and CDR2: WNHNN, SYGVQD (reference sequence). The CDR3 reads CASSDRGFPPYEQYF. The DNA for the CDR3 is TGCGCCAGCAGTGATCGGGGATTCCCCCCCTACGAGCAGTACTTC.

This chain links TRBV6-1 with TRBJ1-1, with no clear D. The V gene lost 3 bases and the J gene lost 8 bases, with 7 bases spanning the gap. The length of the CDR3 is 11 residues. The V gene's germline CDR1 is MNHNS and CDR2 SASEGT. The CDR3 spells CASSEMWEAFF. CDR3 sequence (DNA): TGTGCCAGCAGTGAGATGTGGGAAGCTTTCTTT.

V is TRBV29-1 and J is TRBJ2-2; no clear D. Looked up from germline, CDR1 is SQVTM and CDR2 is ANQGSEA. The V and J ends lost 7 bases and 2 bases respectively, with 11 bases between them. The CDR3 spans 13 residues. In DNA form, the CDR3 reads TGCAGCGCCCATAGGGTTAACACCGGGGAGCTGTTTTTT. Its translation is CSAHRVNTGELFF.

A word on this clone: A read error may account for a junction end that differs from germline. The chain employs TRBV19 and TRBJ1-5; D is unclear. The CDR3 extends over 12 amino acids. Looked up from germline, CDR1 is LNHDA and CDR2 is SQIVND (reference sequence). The CDR3 here is CASTTREQPQHF. For the CDR3, the DNA is TGCGCCAGTACCACCCGGGAACAGCCCCAGCATTTT.

The chain combines TRBV7-2 with TRBJ1-5, with D unresolved. Germline values: CDR1 SGHTA, CDR2 FQGNSA. This CDR3 is built from 15 residues. V dropped 5 bases and J dropped 5 bases, with 16 bases sitting between them. DNA of the CDR3: TGTGCCAGCAGCCCCCCGGGAACACATGATCAGCCCCAGCATTTT. Its translation: CASSPPGTHDQPQHF.

The CDR3 DNA is TGTGCCAGCAGTGGAAAACAGGGCCTAGATGGCTACACCTTC. Protein: CASSGKQGLDGYTF. The gene calls are TRBV27 and TRBJ1-2; the D gene is possibly TRBD1 (6 bases). Trimming pared 5 bases from V and 6 bases from J, leaving 16 bases between. The CDR3 length is 14 residues. Germline CDR1 reads MNHEY; CDR2 reads SMNVEV (reference sequence).

The chain couples TRBV29-1 to TRBJ1-1; D might be TRBD1 (5 bases). V was shortened by 6 bases and J by 4 bases, with 9 bases between the two germline ends. The CDR3 covers 11 residues. CDR1 is SQVTM, CDR2 ANQGSEA, per germline. This chain's CDR3 is CSVVRATEAFF. CDR3 DNA: TGCAGCGTCGTCAGGGCCACTGAAGCTTTCTTT.

This clone was seen a single time. This chain joins TRBV30 and TRBJ1-4; the D is unclear. With 2 bases removed from V and 8 bases from J, the gap between germline ends came to 15 bases. This CDR3 contains 14 residues. Germline V CDR1 and CDR2: GTSNPN, SVGIG (reference sequence). The CDR3 loop reads CAWSSGGIWEKLFF. The CDR3 nucleotides are TGTGCCTGGAGTTCAGGAGGTATTTGGGAAAAACTGTTTTTT. Filled out from reference TRBV30 and TRBJ1-4, the complete variable domain reads SQTIHQWPATLVQPVGSPLSLECTVEGTSNPNLYWYRQAAGRGLQLLFYSVGIGQISSEVPQNLSASRPQDRQFILSSKKLLLSDSGFYLCAWSSGGIWEKLFFGSGTQLSVL.